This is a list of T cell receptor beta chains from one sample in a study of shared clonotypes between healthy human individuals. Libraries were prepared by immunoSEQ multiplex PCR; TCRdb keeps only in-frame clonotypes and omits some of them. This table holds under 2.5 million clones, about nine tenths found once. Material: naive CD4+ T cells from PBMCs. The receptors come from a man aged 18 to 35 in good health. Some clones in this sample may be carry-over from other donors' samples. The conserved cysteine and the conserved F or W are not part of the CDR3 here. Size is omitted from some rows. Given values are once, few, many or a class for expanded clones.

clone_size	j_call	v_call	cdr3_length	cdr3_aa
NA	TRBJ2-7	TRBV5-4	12	ASSTGTRVYEQY
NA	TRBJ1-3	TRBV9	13	ASSVGKGSGNTIY
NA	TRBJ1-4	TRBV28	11	ATRRATNEKLF
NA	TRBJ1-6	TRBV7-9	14	ASSLPPGSGNSPLH
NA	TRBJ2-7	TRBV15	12	ATSRSGTFYEQY
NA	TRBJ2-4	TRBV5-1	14	ASSLVGQGSLNIQY
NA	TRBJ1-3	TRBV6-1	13	ATAKGPISGNTIY
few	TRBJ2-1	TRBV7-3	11	ASSPGPYNEQF
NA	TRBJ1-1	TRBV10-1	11	ASSEDMNTEAF
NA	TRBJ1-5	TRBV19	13	ASRNEGAGNQPQH
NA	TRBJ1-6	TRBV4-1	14	ASSPFVSTVESPLH
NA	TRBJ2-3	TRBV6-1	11	ASRPGAPDTQY
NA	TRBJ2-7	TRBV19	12	ASSIAGAPGEQY
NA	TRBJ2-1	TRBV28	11	ASSLLASGEQF
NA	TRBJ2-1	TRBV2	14	ASKPSAGTSYNEQF
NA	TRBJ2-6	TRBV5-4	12	ASSSDRDRVVLT
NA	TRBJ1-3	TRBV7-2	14	ASSPPGQTSGNTIY
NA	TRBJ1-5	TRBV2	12	ASRDRYSNQPQH
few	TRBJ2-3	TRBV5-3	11	ARSLSPSDTQY
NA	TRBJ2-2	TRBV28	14	ASRSGTRAFTGELF
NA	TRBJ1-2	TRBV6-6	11	ASSLQGLYGYT
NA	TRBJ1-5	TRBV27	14	ASSLKPVNSNQPQH
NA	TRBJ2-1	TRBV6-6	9	ASGWNNEQF
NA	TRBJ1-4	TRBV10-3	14	AISAGDRGDYEKLF
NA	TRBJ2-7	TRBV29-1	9	SAGTPYEQY
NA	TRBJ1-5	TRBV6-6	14	ASSSPDRGNNQPQH
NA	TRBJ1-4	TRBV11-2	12	ASSRAGEGEKLF
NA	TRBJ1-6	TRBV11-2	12	ASSPGQGYSPLH
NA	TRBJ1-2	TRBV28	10	ASSPSNYGYT
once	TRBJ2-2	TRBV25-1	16	ASPNRFSGRGFTGELF
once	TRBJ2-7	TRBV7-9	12	ASSLASGLYEQY
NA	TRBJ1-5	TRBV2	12	ASSEVRDVQPQH
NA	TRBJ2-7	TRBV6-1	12	ASSAGQGSYEQY
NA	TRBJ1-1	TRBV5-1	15	ASSPDLGAERDTEAF
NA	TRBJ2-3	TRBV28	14	ASFQASGPRTDTQY
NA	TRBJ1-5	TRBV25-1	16	ASSDTRTATGVHQPQH
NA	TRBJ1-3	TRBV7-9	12	ASSPMTAGNTIY
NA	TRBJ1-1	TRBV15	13	ATSPARQRNTEAF
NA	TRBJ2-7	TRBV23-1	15	ASSPGLAGFPPYEQY
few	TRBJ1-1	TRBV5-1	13	ASSFIEGLNTEAF
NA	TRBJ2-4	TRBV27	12	VSRATGMENIQY
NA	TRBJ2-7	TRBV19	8	WTGKYEQY
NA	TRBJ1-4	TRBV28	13	ASSPGGQEKEKLF
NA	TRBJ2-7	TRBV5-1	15	ASSPLGLGQGFYEQY
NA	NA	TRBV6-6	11	ASSSTGSHEQY
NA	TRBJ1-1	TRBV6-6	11	ASSRQGVTEAF
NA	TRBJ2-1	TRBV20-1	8	SASTYEQF
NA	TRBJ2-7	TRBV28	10	ASSLPAYEQY
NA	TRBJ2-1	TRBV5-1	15	ASSWIARADPYNEQF
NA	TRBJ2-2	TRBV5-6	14	ASSASSSGRTGELF
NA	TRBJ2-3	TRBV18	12	ASSPGSRTDTQY
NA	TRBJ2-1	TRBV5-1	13	ASSLAPLGVGEQF
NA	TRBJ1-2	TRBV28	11	ASTPVSRDGYT
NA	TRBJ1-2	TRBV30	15	AWSVGWSGRGDYGYT